Below, one T cell receptor (beta chain) is given with its context. Its antigen is as yet unknown. Looked up from germline, CDR1 is KGHSH and CDR2 is LQKENI. This CDR3 has 16 residues. V lost 0 bases and J 2 bases, leaving 12 bases between the germline ends. Combining a sample-barcoded 5' primer with a J-beta primer mix, a second PCR ran for 7 to 11 cycles. From each sample, at least 2.5 million paired-end reads containing CDR3 were obtained. TCRdb reprocessed the 5' RACE reads via MiXCR and lists one record per CDR3 protein. The profile covers around 500,000 distinct CDR3 sequences, with roughly 48% appearing a single time and 20% to 25% taken by the ten largest. Every sample gave at least 5.5 micrograms of total RNA when it was extracted. The data are from a study of blood T cells in healthy people across ages. General study points: Roughly linear declines in TCR beta diversity per million T cells occurred with age. Observed TCR beta diversity showed a strong correlation with the percentage of naive T cells as measured by flow cytometry.

Sequenced input: blood. The V gene is TRBV18, the J gene TRBJ2-3; D may correspond to TRBD1 or TRBD2 (5 bases each). This TCR came from an older man in good health. In nucleotides, the CDR3 is TGTGCCAGCTCACCACCCGGGGCTACAAACACAGATACGCAGTATTTT. It is translated as CASSPPGATNTDTQYF.